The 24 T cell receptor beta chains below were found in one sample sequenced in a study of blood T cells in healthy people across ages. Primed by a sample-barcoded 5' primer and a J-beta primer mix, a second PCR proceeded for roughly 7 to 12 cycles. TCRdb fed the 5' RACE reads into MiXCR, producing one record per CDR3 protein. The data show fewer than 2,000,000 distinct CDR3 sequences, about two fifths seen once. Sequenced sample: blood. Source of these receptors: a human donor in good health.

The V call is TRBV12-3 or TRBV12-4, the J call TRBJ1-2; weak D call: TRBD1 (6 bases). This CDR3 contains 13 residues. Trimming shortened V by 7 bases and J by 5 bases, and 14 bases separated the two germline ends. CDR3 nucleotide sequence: TGTGCCAGCAACCACAGGGATACTTATGGCTACACCTTC. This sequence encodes CASNHRDTYGYTF.

The DNA for the CDR3 is TGTGCCAGCGGGGCACAAAATCAGCCCCAGCATTTT. Its protein product is CASGAQNQPQHF. The V call is TRBV27, the J call TRBJ1-5, with TRBD1 as a possible D gene (5 bases). The CDR3 extends over 12 amino acids. The V end was cut by 8 bases, the J end by 4 bases, with 9 bases between. Germline assignment: CDR1 MNHEY and CDR2 SMNVEV (reference sequence).

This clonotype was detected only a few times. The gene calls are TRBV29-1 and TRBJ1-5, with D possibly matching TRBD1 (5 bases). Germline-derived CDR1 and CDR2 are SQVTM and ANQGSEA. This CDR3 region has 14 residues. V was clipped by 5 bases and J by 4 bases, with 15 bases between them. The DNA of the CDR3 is TGCAGCGTTTCGCAGGGTGAGCCTAATCAGCCCCAGCATTTT. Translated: CSVSQGEPNQPQHF. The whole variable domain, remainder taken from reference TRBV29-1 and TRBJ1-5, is SAVISQKPSRDICQRGTSLTIQCQVDSQVTMMFWYRQQPGQSLTLIATANQGSEATYESGFVIDKFPISRPNLTFSTLTVSNMSPEDSSIYLCSVSQGEPNQPQHFGDGTRLSIL.

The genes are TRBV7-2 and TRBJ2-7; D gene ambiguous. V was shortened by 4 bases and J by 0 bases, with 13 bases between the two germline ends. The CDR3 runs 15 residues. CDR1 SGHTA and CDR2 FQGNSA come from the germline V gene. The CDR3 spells CASSSPGLRSYEQYF. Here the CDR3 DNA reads TGTGCCAGCAGCTCCCCAGGTCTCCGCTCCTACGAGCAGTACTTC.

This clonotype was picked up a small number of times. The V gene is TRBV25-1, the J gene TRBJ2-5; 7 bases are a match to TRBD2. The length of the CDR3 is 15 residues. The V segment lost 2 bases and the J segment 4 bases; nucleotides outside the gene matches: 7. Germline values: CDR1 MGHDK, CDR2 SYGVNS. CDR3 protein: CASSEVRGGGETQYF. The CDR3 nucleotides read TGTGCCAGCAGTGAAGTCCGGGGCGGGGGAGAGACCCAGTACTTC.

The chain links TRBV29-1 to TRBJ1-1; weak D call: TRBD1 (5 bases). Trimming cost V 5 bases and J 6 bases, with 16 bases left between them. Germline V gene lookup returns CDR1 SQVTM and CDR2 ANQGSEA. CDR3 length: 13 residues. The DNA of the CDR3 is TGCAGCGTTACATTACAGGTCCGCTCTGAAGCTTTCTTT. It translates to CSVTLQVRSEAFF.

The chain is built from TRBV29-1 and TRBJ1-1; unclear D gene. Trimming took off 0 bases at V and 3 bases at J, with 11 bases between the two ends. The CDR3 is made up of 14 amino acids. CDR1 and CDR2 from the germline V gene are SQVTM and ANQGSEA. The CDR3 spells CSVEDRRRYTEAFF. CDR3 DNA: TGCAGCGTTGAAGATCGCAGGCGTTACACTGAAGCTTTCTTT. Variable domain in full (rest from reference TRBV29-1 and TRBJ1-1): SAVISQKPSRDICQRGTSLTIQCQVDSQVTMMFWYRQQPGQSLTLIATANQGSEATYESGFVIDKFPISRPNLTFSTLTVSNMSPEDSSIYLCSVEDRRRYTEAFFGQGTRLTVV.

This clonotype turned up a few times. Here the CDR3 reads CASRFFGQGVPSYNEQFF. Written as DNA, the CDR3 is TGTGCCAGCAGATTCTTCGGACAGGGGGTCCCCTCGTACAATGAGCAGTTCTTC. The chain combines TRBV21-1 with TRBJ2-1; the table's D call, TRBD1, has no DNA check behind it. TRBV21-1 is labeled a pseudogene. The length of the CDR3 is 18 residues.

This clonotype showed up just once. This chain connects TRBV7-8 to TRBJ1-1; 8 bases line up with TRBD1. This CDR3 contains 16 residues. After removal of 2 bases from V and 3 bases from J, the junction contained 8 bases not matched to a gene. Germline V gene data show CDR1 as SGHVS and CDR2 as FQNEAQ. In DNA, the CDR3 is TGTGCCAGCAGCTTACGGACAGGGAGGATGGACACTGAAGCTTTCTTT. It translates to CASSLRTGRMDTEAFF.

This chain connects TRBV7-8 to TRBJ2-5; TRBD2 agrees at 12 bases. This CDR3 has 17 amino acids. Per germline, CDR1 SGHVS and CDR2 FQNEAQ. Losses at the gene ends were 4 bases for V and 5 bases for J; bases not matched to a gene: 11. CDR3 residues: CASSSGLLAGGHETQYF. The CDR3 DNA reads TGTGCCAGCAGCTCAGGTCTCCTAGCGGGGGGGCACGAGACCCAGTACTTC. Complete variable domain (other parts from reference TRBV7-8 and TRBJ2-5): GAGVSQSPRYKVAKRGQDVALRCDPISGHVSLFWYQQALGQGPEFLTYFQNEAQLDKSGLPSDRFFAERPEGSVSTLKIQRTQQEDSAVYLCASSSGLLAGGHETQYFGPGTRLLVL.

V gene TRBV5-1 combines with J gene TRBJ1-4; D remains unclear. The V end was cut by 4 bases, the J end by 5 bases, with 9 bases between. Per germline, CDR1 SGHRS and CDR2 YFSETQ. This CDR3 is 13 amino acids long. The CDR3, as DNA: TGCGCCAGCAGCCCTGGGATGAATGAAAAACTGTTTTTT. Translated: CASSPGMNEKLFF. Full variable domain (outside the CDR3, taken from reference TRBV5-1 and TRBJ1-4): KAGVTQTPRYLIKTRGQQVTLSCSPISGHRSVSWYQQTPGQGLQFLFEYFSETQRNKGNFPGRFSGRQFSNSRSEMNVSTLELGDSALYLCASSPGMNEKLFFGSGTQLSVL.

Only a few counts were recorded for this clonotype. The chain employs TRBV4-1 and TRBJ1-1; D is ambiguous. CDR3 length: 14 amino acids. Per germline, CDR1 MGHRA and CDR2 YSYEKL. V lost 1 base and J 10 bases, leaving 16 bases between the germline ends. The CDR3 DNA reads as TGCGCCAGCAGCCAAGTATTCGAGGGCACTAGAGCTTTCTTT. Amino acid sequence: CASSQVFEGTRAFF.

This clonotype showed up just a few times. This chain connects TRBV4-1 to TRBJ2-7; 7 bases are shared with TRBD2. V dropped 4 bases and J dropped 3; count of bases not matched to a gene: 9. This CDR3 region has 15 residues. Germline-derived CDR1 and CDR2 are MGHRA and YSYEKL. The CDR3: CASSLQASGRYEQYF. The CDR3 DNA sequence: TGCGCCAGCAGCCTGCAAGCTAGCGGCCGCTACGAGCAGTACTTC.

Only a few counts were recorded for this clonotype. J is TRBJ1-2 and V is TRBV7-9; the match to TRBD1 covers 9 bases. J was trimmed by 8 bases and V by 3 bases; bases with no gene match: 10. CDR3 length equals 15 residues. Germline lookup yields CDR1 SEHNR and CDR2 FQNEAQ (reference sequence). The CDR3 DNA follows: TGTGCCAGCAGCTTTGACGGGGACAGGGTCAAGGGCTACACCTTC. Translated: CASSFDGDRVKGYTF.

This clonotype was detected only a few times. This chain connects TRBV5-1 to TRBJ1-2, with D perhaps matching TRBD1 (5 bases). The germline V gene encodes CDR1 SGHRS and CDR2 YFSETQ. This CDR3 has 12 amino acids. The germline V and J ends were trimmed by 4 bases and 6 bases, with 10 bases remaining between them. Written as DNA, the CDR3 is TGCGCCAGCAGCGGGGACGTTCATGGCTACACCTTC. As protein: CASSGDVHGYTF.

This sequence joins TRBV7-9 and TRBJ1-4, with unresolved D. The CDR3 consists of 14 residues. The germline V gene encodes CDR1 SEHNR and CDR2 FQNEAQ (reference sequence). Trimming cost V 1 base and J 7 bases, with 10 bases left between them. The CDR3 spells CASSLGGEREKLFF. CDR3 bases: TGTGCCAGCAGCTTAGGCGGGGAGCGTGAAAAACTGTTTTTT.

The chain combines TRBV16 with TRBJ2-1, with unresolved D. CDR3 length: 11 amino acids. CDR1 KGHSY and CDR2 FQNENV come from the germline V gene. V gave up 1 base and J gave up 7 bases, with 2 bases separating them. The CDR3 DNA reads TGTGCCAGCAGCCAATTTAATGAGCAGTTCTTC. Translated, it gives CASSQFNEQFF.

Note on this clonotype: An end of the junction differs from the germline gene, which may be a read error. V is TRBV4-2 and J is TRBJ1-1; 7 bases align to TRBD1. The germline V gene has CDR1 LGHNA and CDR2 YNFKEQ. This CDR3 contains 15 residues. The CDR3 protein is CANSQRGLENTEAFF. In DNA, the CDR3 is TGTGCCAACAGCCAAAGGGGGCTGGAGAACACTGAAGCTTTCTTT.

The CDR3 loop is CASSFPGRNYEQYF. The CDR3 bases are TGTGCCAGCAGCTTTCCAGGAAGGAACTACGAGCAGTACTTC. The chain couples TRBV7-2 to TRBJ2-7; D is unresolved. Between the trimmed V and J ends, which lost 3 bases and 3 bases, there was a span of 12 bases. CDR1 is SGHTA, CDR2 FQGNSA, per germline. The CDR3 contains 14 residues.

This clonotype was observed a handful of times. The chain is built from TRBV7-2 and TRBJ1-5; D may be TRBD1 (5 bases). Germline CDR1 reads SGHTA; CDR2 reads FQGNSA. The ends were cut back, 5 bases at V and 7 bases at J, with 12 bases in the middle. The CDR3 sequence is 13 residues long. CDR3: CASSPYGGQPQHF. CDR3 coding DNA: TGTGCCAGCAGCCCGTACGGGGGACAGCCCCAGCATTTT.

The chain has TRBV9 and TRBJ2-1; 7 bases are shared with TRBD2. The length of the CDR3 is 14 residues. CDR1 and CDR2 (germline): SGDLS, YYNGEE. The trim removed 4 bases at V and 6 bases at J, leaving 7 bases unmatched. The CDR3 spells CASSPRTSSNEQFF. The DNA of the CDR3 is TGTGCCAGCAGCCCTCGGACTAGTTCCAATGAGCAGTTCTTC.

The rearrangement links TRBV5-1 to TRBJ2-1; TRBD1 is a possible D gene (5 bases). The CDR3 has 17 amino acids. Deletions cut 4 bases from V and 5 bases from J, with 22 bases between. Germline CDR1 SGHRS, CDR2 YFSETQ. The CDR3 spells CASSPGGATVVDNEQFF. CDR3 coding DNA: TGCGCCAGCAGCCCCGGTGGGGCCACGGTAGTTGACAATGAGCAGTTCTTC.

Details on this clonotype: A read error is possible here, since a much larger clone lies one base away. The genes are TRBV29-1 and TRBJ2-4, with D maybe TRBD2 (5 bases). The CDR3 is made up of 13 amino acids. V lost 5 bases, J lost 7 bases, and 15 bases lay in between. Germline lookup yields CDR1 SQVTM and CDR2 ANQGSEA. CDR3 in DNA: TGCAGCGTTTGGACTCACCTCGGCAACATTCAGTACTTC. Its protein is CSVWTHLGNIQYF.

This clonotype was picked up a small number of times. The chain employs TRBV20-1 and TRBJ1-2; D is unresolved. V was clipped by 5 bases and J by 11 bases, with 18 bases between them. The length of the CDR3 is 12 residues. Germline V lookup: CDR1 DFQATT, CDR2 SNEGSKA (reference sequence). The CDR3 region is CSAPGENRGYTF. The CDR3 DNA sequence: TGCAGTGCTCCCGGGGAAAATCGAGGTTACACCTTC.